This T cell receptor (beta chain) was obtained from a study of T cells in Graves' hyperthyroidism and ophthalmopathy. The CDR3 is made up of 13 amino acids. V lost 0 bases and J lost 7, with 7 bases in between. Germline CDR1 reads SGHAT; CDR2 reads FQNNGV. Amplified TCR beta CDR3 regions derived from RNA transcripts. First-round RT-PCR of the TCR CDR3 relied on the HTBI primer set. TCRdb used MiXCR to reprocess the multiplex PCR reads, holding one entry per CDR3 protein. The table has more than 450,000 distinct CDR3 sequences, nearly 20% seen once. This clonotype has a count of ten or more. The rearrangement joins TRBV11-2 to TRBJ1-5; D gene unclear. Sequencing was carried out using blood. This receptor was identified in a man between 40 and 49 years old with Graves' ophthalmopathy. Here the CDR3 DNA reads TGTGCCAGCAGCTTAGAATCTACCCAGCCCCAGCATTTT. Translating it yields CASSLESTQPQHF.